Shown below are 25 T cell receptor beta chains from a single sample sequenced in a study of T cells after yellow fever vaccination. TCRdb re-called the 5' RACE reads through MiXCR, storing one row per CDR3 protein. The table has about 58,000 distinct CDR3 sequences, more than 5.5% seen once. The input for sequencing was CD8+ T cells sorted from PBMCs, taken on the day of the first yellow fever vaccination. These receptors all stem from a man younger than 35 who received the YFV17D yellow fever vaccine.

This clonotype was counted only a few times. The rearrangement links TRBV20-1 to TRBJ2-1; 7 nucleotides match TRBD2. The length of the CDR3 is 16 residues. V lost 4 bases, J lost 0 bases, and 9 bases stayed unmatched. Germline CDR1 and CDR2: DFQATT and SNEGSKA (reference sequence). The CDR3 sequence is CSAIGWGGGSYNEQFF. As DNA, the CDR3 is TGCAGTGCTATCGGGTGGGGCGGGGGCTCCTACAATGAGCAGTTCTTC.

This clonotype appeared many times. The chain couples TRBV4-1 to TRBJ2-5; D gene unclear. Trimming removed 3 bases from V and 6 bases from J, with 8 bases in between. Germline V gene data show CDR1 as MGHRA and CDR2 as YSYEKL. The CDR3 extends over 12 amino acids. The CDR3 bases are TGCGCCAGCAGCCAGACTCAGAAGACCCAGTACTTC. Translating it yields CASSQTQKTQYF.

This clonotype was counted only a few times. The CDR3 DNA reads TGCGCCAGCAGCCAAGCCCCCGGGGACAGGGGGCATGAGCAGTACTTC. Amino acids: CASSQAPGDRGHEQYF. V usage is TRBV4-1 and J usage is TRBJ2-7, with 12 bases fitting TRBD1. Germline CDR1 MGHRA, CDR2 YSYEKL. This CDR3 is built from 16 residues. J was trimmed by 7 bases and V by 1 base; bases with no gene match: 8.

This clonotype occurred a few times. The V gene is TRBV5-5, the J gene TRBJ2-7, with TRBD1 identical over 10 bases. CDR1 SGHKS and CDR2 YYEKEE come from the germline V gene (reference sequence). J was trimmed by 3 bases and V by 1 base; bases with no gene match: 1. The length of the CDR3 is 14 residues. The CDR3 here is CASSLRTGGYEQYF. The CDR3 DNA follows: TGTGCCAGCAGCTTGAGGACAGGGGGCTACGAGCAGTACTTC.

A word on this clonotype: This may arise from a read error, as a much more abundant clone is one base away. This sequence joins TRBV20-1 and TRBJ2-7; 9 nucleotides match TRBD1. Looked up from germline, CDR1 is DFQATT and CDR2 is SNEGSKA (reference sequence). The junction had 4 bases not matched to a gene; V was cut back by 1 base and J by 3 bases. The CDR3 spans 14 residues. Here the CDR3 DNA reads TGCAGTGCTAGAGCCCCGGGACAGGGCTACGAGCAGTACTTC. Translation gives CSARAPGQGYEQYF.

In this sample, this clonotype turned up a few times. The J gene is TRBJ2-6, the V gene TRBV29-1; D call uncertain. Germline loops: CDR1 SQVTM, CDR2 ANQGSEA. There are 13 residues in the CDR3. The germline V and J ends were trimmed by 8 bases and 2 bases, with 10 bases remaining between them. CDR3 DNA: TGCAGCTTTATCTTCCCTGGGGCCAACGTCCTGACTTTC. This translates into CSFIFPGANVLTF.

This CDR3 reads CASSSPGGGGDLSGANVLTF. In nucleotides, the CDR3 is TGTGCCAGCAGCTCTCCCGGGGGCGGGGGTGACCTCTCTGGGGCCAACGTCCTGACTTTC. This chain links TRBV11-1 with TRBJ2-6, with a tentative D call TRBD2 (7 bases). V shed 4 bases and J shed 0 bases, with 22 bases lying between them. Germline-derived CDR1 and CDR2 are SGHAT and FQDESV (reference sequence). This CDR3 has 20 amino acids.

V gene TRBV6-1 combines with J gene TRBJ2-5; 7 bases match TRBD1. Germline V CDR1 and CDR2: MNHNS, SASEGT. This CDR3 comprises 13 residues. V was clipped by 6 bases and J by 4 bases; unmatched bases: 5. The CDR3 DNA sequence: TGTGCCAGCAGCTCGGGACAGATAGAGACCCAGTACTTC. Amino acid sequence: CASSSGQIETQYF.

As to this clonotype: This sequence may be a read error, since a much larger clone differs from it by one base. V usage is TRBV12-3 or TRBV12-4 and J usage is TRBJ1-1; perhaps TRBD1 as D (5 bases). This CDR3 is built from 15 residues. The DNA of the CDR3 is TGTGCCGGCAGTGCCCGGGGTAAGGGGTTTTGGGAAGCTTTCTTT. This sequence encodes CAGSARGKGFWEAFF.

CDR3 amino acids: CASSVELGGLLGETQYF. CDR3 nucleotide sequence: TGTGCCAGCAGCGTGGAACTCGGGGGCCTACTGGGAGAGACCCAGTACTTC. The rearrangement links TRBV9 to TRBJ2-5; possibly TRBD1 or TRBD2 for D (6 bases each). The ends were cut back, 2 bases at V and 4 bases at J, with 21 bases in the middle. Germline CDR1 SGDLS, CDR2 YYNGEE. The CDR3 is made up of 17 amino acids.

The chain links TRBV9 to TRBJ2-3, with TRBD1 identical over 9 bases. Germline V gene lookup returns CDR1 SGDLS and CDR2 YYNGEE. CDR3 length equals 16 residues. With 3 bases clipped from V and 0 bases from J, the junction kept 5 bases outside the gene matches. CDR3 sequence (DNA): TGTGCCAGCAGCGCGGGACAGGGCGAAAGCACAGATACGCAGTATTTT. This translates into CASSAGQGESTDTQYF.

At least ten counts were recorded for this clonotype. The chain couples TRBV15 to TRBJ2-5; D is uncertain. The CDR3 extends over 15 amino acids. Germline loops: CDR1 LNHNV, CDR2 YYDKDF (reference sequence). The ends were cut back, 0 bases at V and 2 bases at J, with 10 bases in the middle. CDR3 residues: CATSRDLAEQETQYF. The CDR3 bases are TGTGCCACCAGCAGAGATCTGGCTGAGCAAGAGACCCAGTACTTC.

The chain has TRBV27 and TRBJ2-3, with 8 bases that match TRBD2. CDR3 length equals 15 residues. V trimming: 8 bases; J trimming: 4 bases; junction bases outside the gene matches: 11. Germline V gene lookup returns CDR1 MNHEY and CDR2 SMNVEV (reference sequence). The CDR3 here is CASSPGGGLADTQYF. The DNA for the CDR3 is TGTGCCAGCTCACCCGGGGGGGGCCTGGCAGATACGCAGTATTTT.

This clonotype has just a few counts. The V call is TRBV6-6, the J call TRBJ1-2; the D gene is possibly TRBD1 (5 bases). CDR3 length: 13 amino acids. Per germline, CDR1 MNHNY and CDR2 SVGAGI (reference sequence). The ends were cut back, 3 bases at V and 5 bases at J, with 10 bases in the middle. The CDR3 DNA reads as TGTGCCAGCAGTTATCAGGACAATTATGGCTACACCTTC. Encoded protein: CASSYQDNYGYTF.

As to this clonotype: Possible read error: a much larger clone is one base away. The rearrangement joins TRBV12-5 to TRBJ2-1; D gene ambiguous. Germline V gene data show CDR1 as LGHNT and CDR2 as FRNRAP. The CDR3 spans 13 residues. CDR3 in amino acids: CASGSYSHNGQFF. The CDR3 DNA sequence: TGTGCTAGTGGTTCGTACAGCCACAATGGGCAGTTCTTC.

The chain uses TRBV10-3 and TRBJ2-5; 14 nucleotides agree with TRBD2. The CDR3 spans 17 residues. V lost 5 bases to trimming and J lost 5 bases; unmatched junction nucleotides: 10. CDR1 ENHRY and CDR2 SYGVKD come from the germline V gene. The CDR3 reads CAISSGLAGGLWETQYF. The CDR3 nucleotides read TGTGCCATCAGTTCCGGACTAGCGGGGGGCCTCTGGGAGACCCAGTACTTC.

This clonotype was found a few times. This chain uses TRBV29-1 with TRBJ2-3; TRBD2 aligns across 11 bases. The CDR3 spans 15 residues. V shed 3 bases and J 2 bases; nucleotides not matched to a gene: 4. Germline lookup yields CDR1 SQVTM and CDR2 ANQGSEA. The CDR3 here is CSVDGTSGYTDTQYF. DNA of the CDR3: TGCAGCGTTGACGGGACTAGCGGATACACAGATACGCAGTATTTT.

This clonotype came up many times. The chain is built from TRBV6-2 or TRBV6-3 and TRBJ2-1; D is ambiguous. Germline V gene lookup returns CDR1 MNHEY and CDR2 SVGEGT. CDR3 length equals 16 residues. Deletions cut 2 bases from V and 1 base from J, with 12 bases between. This CDR3 is CASSYRMDKSYNEQFF. The CDR3 nucleotides are TGTGCCAGCAGTTACCGGATGGATAAGTCCTACAATGAGCAGTTCTTC.

V and J are TRBV7-9 and TRBJ2-5, with D uncertain. Deletions cut 3 bases from V and 4 bases from J, with 3 bases between. The CDR3 spans 11 residues. The germline V gene has CDR1 SEHNR and CDR2 FQNEAQ (reference sequence). CDR3 amino acids: CASSFSETQYF. CDR3 sequence (DNA): TGTGCCAGCAGCTTTTCAGAGACCCAGTACTTC.

In its sample, this clonotype was seen many times. This chain connects TRBV5-1 to TRBJ2-7; 9 bases match TRBD1. The CDR3 length is 15 residues. The germline CDR1 and CDR2 sequences are SGHRS and YFSETQ. The J segment lost 2 bases and the V segment lost 5 bases, leaving 8 bases of the junction unmatched. The DNA for the CDR3 is TGCGCCAGCAGTGGCAGGGGACAGGGACCCTACGAGCAGTACTTC. Its translation: CASSGRGQGPYEQYF.

This clonotype was seen a single time. V gene TRBV5-1 combines with J gene TRBJ2-5; D is undetermined. The V gene lost 2 bases and the J gene lost 0 bases, with 14 bases spanning the gap. The germline V gene has CDR1 SGHRS and CDR2 YFSETQ. The CDR3 spans 16 residues. CDR3 coding DNA: TGCGCCAGCAGCTTTGACCAAACCACCAACCAAGAGACCCAGTACTTC. Residues: CASSFDQTTNQETQYF.

This clonotype has at least ten counts. The V and J genes are TRBV5-1 and TRBJ2-3; 9 nucleotides match TRBD1. J lost 5 bases, V lost 7 bases, and 11 bases had no gene match. CDR3 length: 15 residues. Germline lookup yields CDR1 SGHRS and CDR2 YFSETQ. The CDR3 sequence is CASAETGGHGDTQYF. CDR3 sequence (DNA): TGCGCCAGCGCCGAGACAGGGGGGCACGGAGATACGCAGTATTTT.

This clonotype was counted only a few times. The chain has TRBV9 and TRBJ2-7; D may be TRBD1 (6 bases). Between the trimmed V and J ends, which lost 0 bases and 5 bases, there was a span of 15 bases. Germline loops: CDR1 SGDLS, CDR2 YYNGEE. This CDR3 region has 15 residues. The CDR3 DNA follows: TGTGCCAGCAGCGTAGGTAACCGGGACACAGACGAGCAGTACTTC. This translates into CASSVGNRDTDEQYF.

This clonotype was seen many times. The chain recombines TRBV5-1 with TRBJ2-1; TRBD1 aligns across 9 bases. Germline V gene lookup returns CDR1 SGHRS and CDR2 YFSETQ. The CDR3 covers 16 residues. J gave up 3 bases and V 1 base, and 5 bases lay outside the gene matches. For the CDR3, the DNA is TGCGCCAGCAGCTTGACAGGGGGCGAATACTACAATGAGCAGTTCTTC. It yields the protein CASSLTGGEYYNEQFF.

V usage is TRBV6-2 or TRBV6-3 and J usage is TRBJ2-7; TRBD2 is a possible D gene (5 bases). The CDR3 has 15 amino acids. V was clipped by 0 bases and J by 3 bases, with 12 bases between them. Germline V lookup: CDR1 MNHEY, CDR2 SVGEGT. The CDR3 here is CASSYSGGLGYEQYV. The DNA for the CDR3 is TGTGCCAGCAGTTACTCCGGAGGACTGGGCTACGAGCAGTACGTC.